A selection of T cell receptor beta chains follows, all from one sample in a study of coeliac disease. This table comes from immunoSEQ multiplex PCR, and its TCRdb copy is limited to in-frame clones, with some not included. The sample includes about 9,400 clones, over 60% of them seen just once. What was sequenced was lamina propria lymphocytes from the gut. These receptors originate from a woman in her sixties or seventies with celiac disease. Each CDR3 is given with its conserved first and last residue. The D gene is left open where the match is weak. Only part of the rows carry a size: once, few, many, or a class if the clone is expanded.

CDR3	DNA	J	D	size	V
CASSPNQYQETQYF	TGTGCCAGCAGCCCAAATCAGTACCAAGAGACCCAGTACTTC	TRBJ2-5	.	.	TRBV7-6
CSVQNTGELFF	TGCAGTGTTCAGAACACCGGGGAGCTGTTTTTT	TRBJ2-2	.	once	TRBV20-1
CASSPTGAYRGKAGELFF	TGTGCCAGCTCGCCTACGGGGGCCTACAGGGGAAAGGCCGGGGAGCTGTTTTTT	TRBJ2-2	.	.	TRBV18
CSGTQGGKLFF	TGCAGCGGAACTCAGGGGGGAAAACTGTTTTTT	TRBJ1-4	TRBD1	.	TRBV29-1
CASSQGIAGGPKTYEQYF	TGTGCCAGCAGCCAAGGTATAGCGGGAGGACCAAAAACCTACGAGCAGTACTTC	TRBJ2-7	TRBD2	.	TRBV4-2
CASSPSTGGGETQYF	TGTGCCAGCAGCCCGTCGACCGGGGGGGGCGAGACCCAGTACTTC	TRBJ2-5	TRBD2	.	TRBV11-2
CASEPDRGNQPQHF	TGTGCCAGCGAACCGGACAGGGGTAATCAGCCCCAGCATTTT	TRBJ1-5	TRBD1	.	TRBV2
CASSSGGGETQYF	TGTGCCAGTAGTAGCGGGGGAGGAGAGACCCAGTACTTC	TRBJ2-5	TRBD2	few	TRBV19
CASSPSFGGFYNEQFF	TGTGCCAGCTCACCAAGCTTCGGGGGGTTCTACAATGAGCAGTTCTTC	TRBJ2-1	TRBD2	.	TRBV18
CASLSGGSALSSPYEQYF	TGTGCCAGCCTCTCAGGGGGGTCGGCCCTCAGCAGCCCCTACGAGCAGTACTTC	TRBJ2-7	.	.	TRBV5-6
CASSPGTGTETQYF	TGTGCCAGCAGCCCAGGGACAGGGACAGAGACCCAGTACTTC	TRBJ2-5	TRBD1	once	TRBV7-3
CASSLASGWGEAFF	TGCGCCAGCAGCTTGGCCTCAGGGTGGGGTGAAGCTTTCTTT	TRBJ1-1	.	few	TRBV5-1
CASSLGQSNSPLHF	TGTGCCAGCAGCCTTGGACAGTCCAATTCACCCCTCCACTTT	TRBJ1-6	.	.	TRBV9
CASSLEYDSGGAYEQYF	TGTGCCAGCAGCCTAGAGTATGACAGCGGGGGGGCTTACGAGCAGTACTTC	TRBJ2-7	TRBD2	once	TRBV13
CASRALRTGDYNEQFF	TGTGCCAGCAGGGCTCTTCGGACAGGGGACTACAATGAGCAGTTCTTC	TRBJ2-1	TRBD1	.	TRBV28
CASSLGTGGWDYTF	TGTGCCAGCAGTCTGGGGACAGGGGGCTGGGACTACACCTTC	TRBJ1-2	TRBD1	.	TRBV6-1
CASSTSAYEQYF	TGTGCCAGTAGTACCTCCGCCTACGAGCAGTACTTC	TRBJ2-7	.	few	TRBV19
CASSPSRDTYAGELFF	TGTGCCAGCTCACCTAGCCGGGACACCTACGCCGGGGAGCTGTTTTTT	TRBJ2-2	.	few	TRBV18
CASSIGIGLTYEQYF	TGTGCCAGTAGTATCGGGATAGGACTTACCTACGAGCAGTACTTC	TRBJ2-7	.	few	TRBV19
CASSFSQGYEQYF	TGTGCCAGCAGCTTTTCGCAGGGCTACGAGCAGTACTTC	TRBJ2-7	.	.	TRBV7-2
CASSLKRSLRVSNQETQYF	TGTGCCAGCAGCTTAAAGAGGAGCCTCAGGGTTTCAAATCAAGAGACCCAGTACTTC	TRBJ2-5	.	.	TRBV11-2
CASSRGTGGLWNEQFF	TGTGCCAGTAGTAGGGGGACAGGGGGACTCTGGAATGAGCAGTTCTTC	TRBJ2-1	TRBD1	.	TRBV19
CATSRLSPGTGKDTQYF	TGTGCCACCAGCAGACTGTCCCCCGGGACAGGGAAAGATACGCAGTATTTT	TRBJ2-3	TRBD1	.	TRBV15
CASSRFGPPYNEQFF	TGTGCCAGTAGTAGGTTTGGGCCCCCCTACAATGAGCAGTTCTTC	TRBJ2-1	.	.	TRBV19
CASSLGGSSTDTQYF	TGTGCCAGCAGCTTGGGCGGGAGCAGCACAGATACGCAGTATTTT	TRBJ2-3	TRBD2	.	TRBV5-4
CASGGDMTGGPGTGELFF	TGTGCCAGCGGAGGGGACATGACCGGGGGGCCGGGGACCGGGGAGCTGTTTTTT	TRBJ2-2	.	.	TRBV11-3
CASSPDRVRGYTF	TGTGCCAGCAGCCCTGACAGGGTGCGTGGCTACACCTTC	TRBJ1-2	TRBD1	.	TRBV5-5
CASSLEAEETQYF	TGTGCCAGCAGCTTAGAAGCGGAAGAGACCCAGTACTTC	TRBJ2-5	.	.	TRBV7-9
CAISGQANTEAFF	TGTGCCATCAGTGGCCAGGCGAACACTGAAGCTTTCTTT	TRBJ1-1	.	.	TRBV10-3
CASSWATATYEQYF	TGTGCCAGCAGTTGGGCCACAGCTACCTACGAGCAGTACTTC	TRBJ2-7	.	.	TRBV28
CASSQRYGSGEINTGELFF	TGTGCCAGCAGCCAGAGATACGGATCAGGGGAGATCAACACCGGGGAGCTGTTTTTT	TRBJ2-2	.	.	TRBV14
CASSPGMDNEQFF	TGCGCCAGCAGCCCAGGGATGGACAATGAGCAGTTCTTC	TRBJ2-1	.	few	TRBV5-1